Presented here are 21 T cell receptor beta chains from one specimen sequenced in a study of blood T cell repertoires in COVID-19. TCRdb keeps only in-frame clones here, not all; method: immunoSEQ multiplex PCR. The table includes fewer than 400,000 clones, nearly 90% detected once. Sequences were obtained from PBMCs or T cells enriched from blood (not recorded which). The source of these receptors is a woman in her thirties who had recovered from COVID-19.

The V call is TRBV19, the J call TRBJ2-7; 9 bases map to TRBD1. J gave up 1 base and V 7 bases, and 5 bases lay outside the gene matches. The CDR3 is 14 residues long. Germline V lookup: CDR1 LNHDA, CDR2 SQIVND (reference sequence). CDR3 protein: CASIGTGSSYEQYF. In nucleotides, the CDR3 is TGTGCCAGTATCGGGACAGGGTCATCCTACGAGCAGTACTTC.

The chain joins TRBV28 to TRBJ1-3; D possibly corresponds to TRBD1 (5 bases). Germline CDR1 reads MDHEN; CDR2 reads SYDVKM. The V end lost 2 bases, the J end lost 9 bases, and 11 bases lay between the germline ends. The CDR3 has 13 residues. As DNA, the CDR3 is TGTGCCAGCAGTTTAGTTTCAGGGTCCACCATATATTTT. This sequence encodes CASSLVSGSTIYF.

The chain combines TRBV5-1 with TRBJ1-1; 7 positions agree with TRBD1. The CDR3 loop spans 16 amino acids. Germline CDR1 is SGHRS and CDR2 is YFSETQ. V was clipped by 0 bases and J by 0 bases; unmatched bases: 5. The CDR3 sequence: CASSLAGGQLNTEAFF. The DNA for the CDR3 is TGCGCCAGCAGCTTGGCCGGGGGACAGTTGAACACTGAAGCTTTCTTT.

There are a few counts of this clone. V and J are TRBV19 and TRBJ2-7; weak D call: TRBD2 (6 bases). This CDR3 is 15 amino acids long. Between the trimmed V and J ends, which lost 7 bases and 0 bases, there was a span of 16 bases. Germline CDR1 is LNHDA and CDR2 is SQIVND (reference sequence). CDR3 sequence reads: CASTPRSGGSYEQYF. For the CDR3, the DNA is TGTGCCAGTACCCCACGGTCCGGGGGCTCCTACGAGCAGTACTTC. The complete variable domain, with remaining parts taken from reference TRBV19 and TRBJ2-7, reads DGGITQSPKYLFRKEGQNVTLSCEQNLNHDAMYWYRQDPGQGLRLIYYSQIVNDFQKGDIAEGYSVSREKKESFPLTVTSAQKNPTAFYLCASTPRSGGSYEQYFGPGTRLTVT.

The chain couples TRBV2 to TRBJ1-5; D uncertain. V was shortened by 8 bases and J by 5 bases, with 16 bases between the two germline ends. The CDR3 length is 14 residues. Looked up from germline, CDR1 is SNHLY and CDR2 is FYNNEI. The CDR3 sequence: CASGGSGVHQPQHF. CDR3 nucleotides: TGTGCCAGCGGCGGCAGTGGCGTCCATCAGCCCCAGCATTTT.

The CDR3 bases are TGTGCCAGCAGCTTAACCCCTCCGACTAGCGGGGCCGGGGACAATGAGCAGTTCTTC. Translating it yields CASSLTPPTSGAGDNEQFF. The V gene is TRBV7-3, the J gene TRBJ2-1, with TRBD2 identical over 11 bases. The CDR3 is made up of 19 amino acids. Trimming took 0 bases from V and 5 from J; bases not matched to a gene: 12. The germline V gene has CDR1 SGHTA and CDR2 FQGTGA.

This sequence joins TRBV11-1 and TRBJ2-7; tentatively, D is TRBD1 (6 bases). V shed 5 bases and J shed 5 bases, with 10 bases lying between them. The CDR3 consists of 12 residues. Germline CDR1 is SGHAT and CDR2 is FQDESV (reference sequence). The DNA for the CDR3 is TGTGCCAGCAGCCCCCCAGGGGACGAGCAGTACTTC. Translating it yields CASSPPGDEQYF.

This chain connects TRBV18 to TRBJ1-4; D is uncertain. Looked up from germline, CDR1 is KGHSH and CDR2 is LQKENI. The CDR3 extends over 15 amino acids. The germline V and J ends were trimmed by 1 base and 4 bases, with 10 bases remaining between them. The CDR3 DNA follows: TGTGCCAGCTCACCACTCTCGGGGAGTAATGAAAAACTGTTTTTT. Translation gives CASSPLSGSNEKLFF.

The rearrangement joins TRBV2 to TRBJ1-1; D call uncertain. CDR3 length: 13 amino acids. Germline lookup yields CDR1 SNHLY and CDR2 FYNNEI. With 4 bases removed from V and 1 base from J, the gap between germline ends came to 7 bases. In nucleotides, the CDR3 is TGTGCCAGCAGTGCCTCGGGGAACACTGAAGCTTTCTTT. Translated, it gives CASSASGNTEAFF.

In this sample, this clone turned up once. This same CDR3 is encoded by further DNA sequences in the sample. The chain carries TRBV29-1 and TRBJ2-7; weak D call: TRBD1 (6 bases). Trimming shortened V by 6 bases and J by 0 bases, and 12 bases separated the two germline ends. This CDR3 is 13 amino acids long. Germline V gene sequence: CDR1 SQVTM, CDR2 ANQGSEA. In nucleotides, the CDR3 is TGCAGCGTGGCTACAGGGAGCTCCTACGAGCAGTACTTC. Residues: CSVATGSSYEQYF.

This chain uses TRBV10-3 with TRBJ1-5; 9 bases fit TRBD1. This CDR3 spans 16 amino acids. J lost 1 base, V lost 6 bases, and 7 bases had no gene match. The germline CDR1 and CDR2 sequences are ENHRY and SYGVKD. The CDR3 DNA sequence: TGTGCCATCAGCCCCGACAGGGGGACAAGCAATCAGCCCCAGCATTTT. Translated, it gives CAISPDRGTSNQPQHF.

The chain couples TRBV7-2 to TRBJ1-1; weak D call: TRBD1 (5 bases). V lost 8 bases, J lost 8 bases, and 15 bases lay in between. CDR3 size: 12 residues. Looked up from germline, CDR1 is SGHTA and CDR2 is FQGNSA. The CDR3 spells CASRLGAGEAFF. The CDR3 DNA reads as TGTGCCAGCCGACTTGGGGCGGGGGAAGCTTTCTTT.

This chain connects TRBV29-1 to TRBJ1-1; 10 nucleotides match TRBD1. Per the germline V gene, CDR1 is SQVTM and CDR2 is ANQGSEA. This CDR3 has 12 amino acids. V dropped 6 bases and J dropped 4; count of bases not matched to a gene: 2. The CDR3 sequence is CSVDRGLTEAFF. The CDR3 DNA sequence: TGCAGCGTCGACAGGGGGCTCACTGAAGCTTTCTTT.

Comment on this clone: This same CDR3 is encoded by further DNA sequences in the sample. The CDR3: CASSSRTGNYGYTF. The CDR3 region has the DNA TGTGCCAGCAGCTCTCGGACAGGGAACTATGGCTACACCTTC. The chain links TRBV27 to TRBJ1-2, with 8 bases identical to TRBD1. Germline trimming cut 6 bases from V and 2 bases from J; bases unmatched to any gene: 5. Germline V gene data show CDR1 as MNHEY and CDR2 as SMNVEV (reference sequence). The CDR3 runs 14 residues.

There are a few counts of this clone. V usage is TRBV4-1 and J usage is TRBJ2-1; unclear D gene. Germline V CDR1 and CDR2: MGHRA, YSYEKL. Trimming took off 2 bases at V and 0 bases at J, with 8 bases between the two ends. The CDR3 totals 15 residues. The chain's CDR3 is CASSQLGSSYNEQFF. For the CDR3, the DNA is TGCGCCAGCAGCCAACTCGGTAGCTCCTACAATGAGCAGTTCTTC.

This chain connects TRBV5-6 to TRBJ1-4, with D possibly matching TRBD1 (5 bases). CDR3 length: 14 amino acids. Germline-derived CDR1 and CDR2 are SGHDT and YYEEEE. Trimming removed 4 bases at V and 4 bases at J, with 11 bases between. The CDR3 protein is CASSPIGGNEKLFF. The DNA for the CDR3 is TGTGCCAGCAGCCCGATCGGGGGTAATGAAAAACTGTTTTTT.

V is TRBV12-3 or TRBV12-4 and J is TRBJ1-5; no reliable D call. This CDR3 has 13 amino acids. V dropped 3 bases and J dropped 8 bases, with 11 bases sitting between them. DNA of the CDR3: TGTGCCAGCAGTTTCAGGATGGAGGAGCCCCAGCATTTT. Encoded protein: CASSFRMEEPQHF.

V usage is TRBV6-5 and J usage is TRBJ2-7, with D maybe TRBD1 (6 bases). Germline V gene lookup returns CDR1 MNHEY and CDR2 SVGAGI. V gave up 5 bases and J gave up 8 bases, with 16 bases separating them. The CDR3 covers 13 residues. The CDR3 DNA sequence: TGTGCCAGCAGTCGAACAGGGAGTGTCAAGCAGTACTTC. Amino acids: CASSRTGSVKQYF.

The genes are TRBV6-5 and TRBJ2-3; perhaps TRBD2 as D (7 bases). Trimming pared 5 bases from V and 1 base from J, leaving 13 bases between. Germline CDR1 and CDR2: MNHEY and SVGAGI. CDR3 size: 15 residues. The CDR3 spells CASSMGGPGTDTQYF. As DNA, the CDR3 is TGTGCCAGCAGTATGGGGGGGCCTGGCACAGATACGCAGTATTTT.

The chain is built from TRBV24-1 and TRBJ2-1; 14 nucleotides line up with TRBD2. The CDR3 loop spans 18 amino acids. Germline CDR1 KGHDR, CDR2 SFDVKD. The V and J ends lost 3 bases and 9 bases, in that order; junction bases with no gene match: 12. The CDR3 DNA is TGTGCCACCAGTGATCCCCCACCGGGACTAGCGGGAGTTGGTGAGCAGTTCTTC. Translation gives CATSDPPPGLAGVGEQFF.

The chain is built from TRBV2 and TRBJ2-7; 7 bases align to TRBD2. CDR1 is SNHLY and CDR2 is FYNNEI in the germline V gene. J gave up 0 bases and V 5 bases, and 13 bases lay outside the gene matches. The CDR3 consists of 17 residues. The CDR3 loop is CASSQGFRSGFSYEQYF. CDR3 bases: TGTGCCAGCAGTCAGGGCTTTCGTAGCGGGTTCTCCTACGAGCAGTACTTC. The whole variable domain, filled in from reference TRBV2 and TRBJ2-7, reads EPEVTQTPSHQVTQMGQEVILRCVPISNHLYFYWYRQILGQKVEFLVSFYNNEISEKSEIFDDQFSVERPDGSNFTLKIRSTKLEDSAMYFCASSQGFRSGFSYEQYFGPGTRLTVT.